The 8 T cell receptor beta chains below come from one sample, sequenced in a study of blood T cell repertoires in COVID-19. Sequencing was performed with immunoSEQ multiplex PCR; in TCRdb, only in-frame clones are kept and a portion is missing. Counted here are under 30,000 clones, around 89% occurring once; the ten biggest clones make up about 16%. Sequencing was done on a sample of peripheral blood. The receptors were gathered from a man aged 80 or over with acute or convalescent COVID-19.

V usage is TRBV5-6 and J usage is TRBJ1-4; tentative D call: TRBD1 (6 bases). The V gene's germline CDR1 is SGHDT and CDR2 YYEEEE. Between the trimmed V and J ends, which lost 4 bases and 8 bases, there was a span of 18 bases. CDR3 length: 15 residues. Here the CDR3 DNA reads TGTGCCAGCAGCCCCCGGGGAGCAGGGGTGGAAAAACTGTTTTTT. Its translation is CASSPRGAGVEKLFF.

This clone was detected a few times. This chain connects TRBV6-1 to TRBJ1-6, with no clear D. Trimming removed 2 bases from V and 10 bases from J, with 12 bases in between. Germline V CDR1 and CDR2: MNHNS, SASEGT. CDR3 length: 14 amino acids. CDR3 region: CASSEISEGSPLHF. CDR3 DNA sequence: TGTGCCAGCAGTGAAATCTCAGAGGGCTCACCCCTCCACTTT.

This chain connects TRBV28 to TRBJ1-5, with 7 bases that match TRBD1. The CDR3 contains 15 residues. Losses at the gene ends were 7 bases for V and 6 bases for J; bases not matched to a gene: 12. Germline V CDR1 and CDR2: MDHEN, SYDVKM. CDR3: CASTLSQGDSQPQHF. In nucleotides, the CDR3 is TGTGCCAGCACCCTGTCCCAGGGGGACAGTCAGCCCCAGCATTTT. The full variable domain, completed using reference TRBV28 and TRBJ1-5, is DVKVTQSSRYLVKRTGEKVFLECVQDMDHENMFWYRQDPGLGLRLIYFSYDVKMKEKGDIPEGYSVSREKKERFSLILESASTNQTSMYLCASTLSQGDSQPQHFGDGTRLSIL.

The rearrangement uses TRBV15 and TRBJ2-1, with 14 bases that match TRBD2. The CDR3 covers 16 residues. The V and J ends lost 2 bases and 9 bases, in that order; junction bases with no gene match: 6. Germline-derived CDR1 and CDR2 are LNHNV and YYDKDF (reference sequence). The CDR3 bases are TGTGCCACCAGCAGATCCGGGACTAGCGGGGGTGGTGAGCAGTTCTTC. It encodes CATSRSGTSGGGEQFF.

The V and J genes are TRBV3-1 (or the pseudogene TRBV3-2) and TRBJ2-1; a possible D gene is TRBD1 (6 bases). The germline gives CDR1 LGHDT, CDR2 YNNKEL (reference sequence). The V and J ends lost 2 bases and 8 bases respectively, with 19 bases between them. This CDR3 is 16 amino acids long. This chain's CDR3 is CASSQPGQRSMDEQFF. Here the CDR3 DNA reads TGTGCCAGCAGCCAACCGGGACAACGGTCCATGGATGAGCAGTTCTTC.

This clone is a singleton in its sample. This chain uses TRBV18 with TRBJ1-1, with D possibly matching TRBD1 (5 bases). V lost 1 base and J 5 bases, leaving 14 bases between the germline ends. Germline V gene data show CDR1 as KGHSH and CDR2 as LQKENI. The CDR3 totals 15 residues. This chain's CDR3 is CASSPRAGRYTEAFF. The CDR3 nucleotides read TGTGCCAGCTCACCACGGGCAGGGAGGTATACTGAAGCTTTCTTT.

The rearrangement links TRBV4-1 to TRBJ1-5; 8 bases map to TRBD1. There are 15 residues in the CDR3. The germline V gene has CDR1 MGHRA and CDR2 YSYEKL. V was clipped by 2 bases and J by 7 bases; unmatched bases: 7. The CDR3 loop is CASSQRTGSRQPQHF. In DNA, the CDR3 is TGCGCCAGCAGCCAAAGGACAGGGTCGAGACAGCCCCAGCATTTT.

V is TRBV19 and J is TRBJ2-3; maybe TRBD2 (5 bases). V lost 8 bases and J lost 5, with 20 bases in between. The CDR3 extends over 15 amino acids. The germline V gene has CDR1 LNHDA and CDR2 SQIVND (reference sequence). CDR3 amino acids: CASSSTRKVIDTQYF. In DNA, the CDR3 is TGTGCCAGTTCCTCTACTAGAAAGGTTATAGATACGCAGTATTTT. The variable domain in full, with the rest retrieved from reference TRBV19 and TRBJ2-3, is DGGITQSPKYLFRKEGQNVTLSCEQNLNHDAMYWYRQDPGQGLRLIYYSQIVNDFQKGDIAEGYSVSREKKESFPLTVTSAQKNPTAFYLCASSSTRKVIDTQYFGPGTRLTVL.